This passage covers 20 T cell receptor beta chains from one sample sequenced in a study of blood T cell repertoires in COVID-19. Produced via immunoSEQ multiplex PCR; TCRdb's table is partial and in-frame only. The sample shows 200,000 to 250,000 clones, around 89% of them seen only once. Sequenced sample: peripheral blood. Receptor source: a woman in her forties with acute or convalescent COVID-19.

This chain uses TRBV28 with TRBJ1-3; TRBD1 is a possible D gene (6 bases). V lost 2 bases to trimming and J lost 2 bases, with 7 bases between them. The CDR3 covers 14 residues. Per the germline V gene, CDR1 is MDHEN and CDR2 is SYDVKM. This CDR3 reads CASSLTGTGNTIYF. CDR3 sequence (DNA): TGTGCCAGCAGTTTAACAGGGACTGGAAACACCATATATTTT.

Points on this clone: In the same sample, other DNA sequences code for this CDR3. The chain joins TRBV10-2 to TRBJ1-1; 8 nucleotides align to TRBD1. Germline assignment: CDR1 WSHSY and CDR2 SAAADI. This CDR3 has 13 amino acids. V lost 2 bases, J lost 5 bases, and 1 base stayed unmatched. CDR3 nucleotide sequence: TGCGCCAGCAGTGAGCAGGGGGCGACTGAAGCTTTCTTT. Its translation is CASSEQGATEAFF.

The CDR3 loop reads CASSPPQGLNTEAFF. The CDR3 DNA is TGTGCCAGCAGCCCGCCACAGGGATTGAACACTGAAGCTTTCTTT. The V gene is TRBV7-9, the J gene TRBJ1-1, with D possibly matching TRBD1 (6 bases). The CDR3 covers 15 residues. From germline, CDR1 is SEHNR and CDR2 FQNEAQ (reference sequence). V shed 5 bases and J shed 0 bases, with 13 bases lying between them.

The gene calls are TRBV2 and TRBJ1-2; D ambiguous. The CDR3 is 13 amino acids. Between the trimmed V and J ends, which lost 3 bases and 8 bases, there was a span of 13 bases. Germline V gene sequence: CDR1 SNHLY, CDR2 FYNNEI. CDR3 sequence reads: CASSDSGPQGYTF. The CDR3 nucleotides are TGTGCCAGCAGTGATAGCGGACCCCAGGGCTACACCTTC.

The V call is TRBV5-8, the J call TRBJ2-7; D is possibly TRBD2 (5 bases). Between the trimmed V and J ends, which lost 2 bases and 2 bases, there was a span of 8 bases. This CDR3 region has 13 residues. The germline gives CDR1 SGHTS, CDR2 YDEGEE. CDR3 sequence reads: CASSFRGTYEQYV. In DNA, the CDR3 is TGTGCCAGCAGCTTTAGAGGGACCTACGAGCAGTACGTC.

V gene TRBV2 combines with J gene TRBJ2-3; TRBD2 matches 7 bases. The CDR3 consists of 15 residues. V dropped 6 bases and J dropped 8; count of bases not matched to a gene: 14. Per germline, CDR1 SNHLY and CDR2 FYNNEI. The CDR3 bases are TGTGCCAGCAGGTCTATGGGGGGGGACCCCGGTACGCAGTATTTT. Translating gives CASRSMGGDPGTQYF.

The CDR3 DNA is TGTGCCTGCCGACACCCGAACACTGAAGCTTTCTTT. Translation: CACRHPNTEAFF. This chain uses TRBV2 with TRBJ1-1; D not certain. There are 12 residues in the CDR3. In germline, CDR1 is SNHLY, CDR2 FYNNEI. Deletions cut 11 bases from V and 1 base from J, with 11 bases between.

In DNA form, the CDR3 reads TGTGCCAGCGCCCTCGACAGAAGCACTGAAGCTTTCTTT. Its protein is CASALDRSTEAFF. The V gene is TRBV9, the J gene TRBJ1-1, with a possible D match to TRBD1 (5 bases). The CDR3 is 13 amino acids. Germline V lookup: CDR1 SGDLS, CDR2 YYNGEE. Trimming removed 7 bases at V and 4 bases at J, with 14 bases between. The whole variable domain, remainder taken from reference TRBV9 and TRBJ1-1, is DSGVTQTPKHLITATGQRVTLRCSPRSGDLSVYWYQQSLDQGLQFLIQYYNGEERAKGNILERFSAQQFPDLHSELNLSSLELGDSALYFCASALDRSTEAFFGQGTRLTVV.

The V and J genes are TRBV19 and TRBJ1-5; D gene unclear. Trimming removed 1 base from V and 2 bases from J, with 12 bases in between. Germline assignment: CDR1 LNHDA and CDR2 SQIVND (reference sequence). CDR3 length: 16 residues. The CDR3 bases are TGTGCCAGTAGTATAGCGACGTCCCGGGGCAATCAGCCCCAGCATTTT. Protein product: CASSIATSRGNQPQHF.

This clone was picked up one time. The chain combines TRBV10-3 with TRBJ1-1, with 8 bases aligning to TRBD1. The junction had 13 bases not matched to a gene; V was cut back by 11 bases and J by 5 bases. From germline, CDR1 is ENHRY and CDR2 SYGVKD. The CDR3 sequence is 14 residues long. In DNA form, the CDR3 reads TGTGCCGCACGGACAGGGAAGGATGGGACTGAAGCTTTCTTT. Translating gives CAARTGKDGTEAFF.

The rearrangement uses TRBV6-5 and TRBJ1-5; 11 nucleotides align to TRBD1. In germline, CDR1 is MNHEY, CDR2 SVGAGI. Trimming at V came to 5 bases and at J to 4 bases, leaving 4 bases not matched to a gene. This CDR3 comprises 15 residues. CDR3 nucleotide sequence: TGTGCCAGCAGTACGGACAGGGGGCCAAATCAGCCCCAGCATTTT. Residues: CASSTDRGPNQPQHF.

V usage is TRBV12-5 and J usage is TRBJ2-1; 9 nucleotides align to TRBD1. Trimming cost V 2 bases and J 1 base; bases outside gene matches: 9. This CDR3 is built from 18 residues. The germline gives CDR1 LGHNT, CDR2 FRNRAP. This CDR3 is CASGLPPGQGLSYNEQFF. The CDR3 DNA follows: TGTGCTAGTGGTTTGCCCCCGGGACAGGGCTTGTCCTACAATGAGCAGTTCTTC. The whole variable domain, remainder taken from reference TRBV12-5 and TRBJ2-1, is DARVTQTPRHKVTEMGQEVTMRCQPILGHNTVFWYRQTMMQGLELLAYFRNRAPLDDSGMPKDRFSAEMPDATLATLKIQPSEPRDSAVYFCASGLPPGQGLSYNEQFFGPGTRLTVL.

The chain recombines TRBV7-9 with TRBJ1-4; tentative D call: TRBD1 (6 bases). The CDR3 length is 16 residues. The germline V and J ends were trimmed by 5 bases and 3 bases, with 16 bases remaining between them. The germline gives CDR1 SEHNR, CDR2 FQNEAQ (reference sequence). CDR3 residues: CASSLVRGEANEKLFF. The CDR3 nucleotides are TGTGCCAGCAGCCTAGTCAGGGGAGAGGCTAATGAAAAACTGTTTTTT.

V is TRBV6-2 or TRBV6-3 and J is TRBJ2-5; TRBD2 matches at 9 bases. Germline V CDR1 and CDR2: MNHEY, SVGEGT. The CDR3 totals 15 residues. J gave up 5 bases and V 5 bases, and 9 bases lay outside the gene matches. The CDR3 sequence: CASSKKGLARETQYF. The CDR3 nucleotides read TGTGCCAGCAGTAAAAAGGGACTAGCAAGGGAGACCCAGTACTTC.

DNA for the CDR3: TGTGCCACCAGTGCAGCGGCTTTAATGAACACTGAAGCTTTCTTT. Residues: CATSAAALMNTEAFF. This chain joins TRBV24-1 and TRBJ1-1; no definite D call. Germline CDR1 and CDR2: KGHDR and SFDVKD. V lost 5 bases and J lost 0, with 12 bases in between. The CDR3 length is 15 residues.

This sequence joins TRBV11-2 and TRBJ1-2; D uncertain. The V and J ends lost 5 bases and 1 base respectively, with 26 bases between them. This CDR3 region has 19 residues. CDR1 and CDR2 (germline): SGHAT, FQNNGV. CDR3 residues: CASSPTPLHGGVGNYGYTF. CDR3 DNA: TGTGCCAGCAGCCCTACACCGCTCCACGGTGGAGTAGGTAACTATGGCTACACCTTC.

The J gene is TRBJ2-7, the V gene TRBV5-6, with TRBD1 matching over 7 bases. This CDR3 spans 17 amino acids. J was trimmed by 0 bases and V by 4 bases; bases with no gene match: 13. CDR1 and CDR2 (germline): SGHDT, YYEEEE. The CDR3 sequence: CASSDRDRLSSSYEQYV. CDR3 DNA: TGTGCCAGCAGCGACCGGGACAGACTATCTAGCTCCTACGAGCAGTACGTC.

CDR3 loop: CASSYEGTGQETQYF. The CDR3 bases are TGTGCCAGCAGTTATGAAGGGACAGGGCAAGAGACCCAGTACTTC. This chain joins TRBV28 and TRBJ2-5, with 9 bases aligning to TRBD1. The V gene end was trimmed by 4 bases and the J gene end by 2 bases; junction bases not matched to a gene: 5. CDR3 length: 15 amino acids. Germline V gene sequence: CDR1 MDHEN, CDR2 SYDVKM.

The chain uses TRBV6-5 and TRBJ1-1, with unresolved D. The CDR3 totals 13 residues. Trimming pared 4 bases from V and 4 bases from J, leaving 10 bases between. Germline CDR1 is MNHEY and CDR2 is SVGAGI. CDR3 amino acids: CASSSNFLTEAFF. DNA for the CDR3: TGTGCCAGCAGTTCGAACTTCCTCACTGAAGCTTTCTTT.

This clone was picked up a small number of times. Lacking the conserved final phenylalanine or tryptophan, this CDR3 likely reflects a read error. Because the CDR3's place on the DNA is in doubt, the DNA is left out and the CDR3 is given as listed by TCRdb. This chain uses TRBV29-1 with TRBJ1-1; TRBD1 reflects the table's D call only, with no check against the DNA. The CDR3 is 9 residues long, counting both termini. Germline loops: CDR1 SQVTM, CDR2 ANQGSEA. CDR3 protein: CSVEGWHTP.